The T cell receptor (beta chain) under discussion was sequenced for a study of blood T cell repertoires in COVID-19. As for the study in general: The United States, Italy and Spain provided the acute and convalescent COVID-19 samples.

The V segment lost 8 bases and the J segment 2 bases; nucleotides outside the gene matches: 8. The CDR3 is 15 amino acids. The V gene's germline CDR1 is MDHEN and CDR2 SYDVKM. In the source study's methods: Nucleated cell counts were estimated from reference gene primer amplification. Measured with immunoSEQ multiplex PCR; TCRdb has only the in-frame clones, and not every one. That table furnishes V, J and clone size, whereas the DNA furnished D and trimming. This sample has 290,000 or so clones, with 85% to 90% found just once. Sequenced material: peripheral blood. The receptor was isolated from a man between 65 and 85 years old with acute or convalescent COVID-19. V and J are TRBV28 and TRBJ1-5, with 8 bases aligning to TRBD1. The chain's CDR3 is CASERQGYGNQPQHF. The CDR3, as DNA: TGTGCCAGCGAGCGACAGGGGTATGGCAATCAGCCCCAGCATTTT.